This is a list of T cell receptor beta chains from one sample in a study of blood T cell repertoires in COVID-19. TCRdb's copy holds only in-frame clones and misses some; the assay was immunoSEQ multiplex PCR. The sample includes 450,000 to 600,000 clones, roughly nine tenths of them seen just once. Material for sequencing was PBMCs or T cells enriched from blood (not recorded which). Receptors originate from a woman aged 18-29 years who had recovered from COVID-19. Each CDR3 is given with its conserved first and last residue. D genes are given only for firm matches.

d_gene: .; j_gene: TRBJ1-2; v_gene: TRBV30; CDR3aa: CAWSPPDGGDGYTF
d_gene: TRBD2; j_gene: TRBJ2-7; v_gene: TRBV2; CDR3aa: CASSSDSGGAQEQYF
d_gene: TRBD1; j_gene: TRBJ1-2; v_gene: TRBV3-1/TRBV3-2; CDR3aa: CASSQWRGAGQGNSAYGYTF
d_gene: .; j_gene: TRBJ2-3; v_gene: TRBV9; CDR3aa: CASSARDSLADTQYF
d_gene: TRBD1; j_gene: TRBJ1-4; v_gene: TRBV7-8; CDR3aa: CASSLYDREELFF
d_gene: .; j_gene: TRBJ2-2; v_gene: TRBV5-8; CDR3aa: CASSLGARDPVGTGELFF
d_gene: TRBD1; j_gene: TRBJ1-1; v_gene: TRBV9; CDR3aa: CASSPQQGAASTEAFF
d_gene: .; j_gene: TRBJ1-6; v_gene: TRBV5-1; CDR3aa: CASSLFTGQNSPLHF
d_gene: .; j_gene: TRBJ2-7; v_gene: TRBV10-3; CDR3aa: CAISESGGEQYF
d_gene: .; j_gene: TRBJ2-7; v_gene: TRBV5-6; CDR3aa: CASSHPGKFYEQYF
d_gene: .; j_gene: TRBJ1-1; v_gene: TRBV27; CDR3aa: CASSLLRWNTEAFF
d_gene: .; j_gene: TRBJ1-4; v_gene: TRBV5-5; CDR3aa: CASSFEVDFPEKLFF